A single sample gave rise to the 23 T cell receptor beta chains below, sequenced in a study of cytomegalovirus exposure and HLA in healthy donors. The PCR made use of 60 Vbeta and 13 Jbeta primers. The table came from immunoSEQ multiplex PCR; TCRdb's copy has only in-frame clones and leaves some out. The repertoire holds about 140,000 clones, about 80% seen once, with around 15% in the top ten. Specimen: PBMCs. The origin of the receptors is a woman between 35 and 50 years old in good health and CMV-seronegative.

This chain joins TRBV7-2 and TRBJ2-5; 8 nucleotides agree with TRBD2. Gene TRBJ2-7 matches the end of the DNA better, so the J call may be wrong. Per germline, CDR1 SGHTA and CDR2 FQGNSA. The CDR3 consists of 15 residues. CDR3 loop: CASSLDGRGVDEQYF. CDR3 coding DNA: TGTGCCAGCAGCTTAGACGGGCGGGGGGTCGACGAGCAGTACTTC.

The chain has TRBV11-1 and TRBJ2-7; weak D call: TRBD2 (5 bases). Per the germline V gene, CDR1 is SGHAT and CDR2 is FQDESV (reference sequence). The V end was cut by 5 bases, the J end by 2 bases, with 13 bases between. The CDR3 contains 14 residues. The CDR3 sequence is CASSRRRPPYEQYF. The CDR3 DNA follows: TGTGCCAGCAGCCGTAGGAGGCCCCCCTACGAGCAGTACTTC.

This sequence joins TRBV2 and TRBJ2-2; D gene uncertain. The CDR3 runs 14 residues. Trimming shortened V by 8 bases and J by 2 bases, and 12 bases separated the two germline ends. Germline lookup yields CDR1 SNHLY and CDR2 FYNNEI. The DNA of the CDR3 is TGTGCCAGCTCGGCAGGTGTAAACACCGGGGAGCTGTTTTTT. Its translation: CASSAGVNTGELFF.

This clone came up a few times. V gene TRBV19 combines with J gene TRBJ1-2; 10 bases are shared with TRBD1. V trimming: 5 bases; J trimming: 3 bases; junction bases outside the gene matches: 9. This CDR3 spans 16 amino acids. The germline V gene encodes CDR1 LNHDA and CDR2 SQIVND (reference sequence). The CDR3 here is CASSARPGQGDYGYTF. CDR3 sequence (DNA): TGTGCCAGTAGTGCCCGCCCTGGACAGGGGGACTATGGCTACACCTTC.

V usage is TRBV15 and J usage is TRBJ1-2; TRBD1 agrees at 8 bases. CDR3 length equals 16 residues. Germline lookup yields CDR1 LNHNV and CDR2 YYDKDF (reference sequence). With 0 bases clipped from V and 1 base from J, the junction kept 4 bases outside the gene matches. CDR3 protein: CATSRDSDRVNYGYTF. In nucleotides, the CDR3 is TGTGCCACCAGCAGAGACTCGGACAGGGTTAACTATGGCTACACCTTC.

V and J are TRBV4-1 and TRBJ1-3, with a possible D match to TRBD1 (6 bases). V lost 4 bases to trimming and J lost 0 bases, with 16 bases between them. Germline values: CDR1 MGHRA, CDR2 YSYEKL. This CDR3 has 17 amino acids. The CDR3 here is CASSPGQPVGSGNTIYF. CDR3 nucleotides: TGCGCCAGCAGCCCCGGACAGCCCGTCGGCTCTGGAAACACCATATATTTT.

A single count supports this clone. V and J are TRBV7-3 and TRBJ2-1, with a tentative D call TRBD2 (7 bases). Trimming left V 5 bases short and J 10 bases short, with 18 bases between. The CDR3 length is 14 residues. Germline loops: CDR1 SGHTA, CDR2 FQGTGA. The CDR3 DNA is TGTGCCAGCAGCCAGGGAGGGGGGGGCGGCGAGCAGTTCTTC. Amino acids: CASSQGGGGGEQFF. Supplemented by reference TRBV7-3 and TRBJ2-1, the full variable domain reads GAGVSQTPSNKVTEKGKYVELRCDPISGHTALYWYRQSLGQGPEFLIYFQGTGAADDSGLPNDRFFAVRPEGSVSTLKIQRTERGDSAVYLCASSQGGGGGEQFFGPGTRLTVL.

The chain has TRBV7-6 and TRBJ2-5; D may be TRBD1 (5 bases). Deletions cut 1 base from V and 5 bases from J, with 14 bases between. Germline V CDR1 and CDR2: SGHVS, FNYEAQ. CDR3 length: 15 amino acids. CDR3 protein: CASSLGQGDRETQYF. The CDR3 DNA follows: TGTGCCAGCAGCTTAGGGCAGGGCGATCGGGAGACCCAGTACTTC.

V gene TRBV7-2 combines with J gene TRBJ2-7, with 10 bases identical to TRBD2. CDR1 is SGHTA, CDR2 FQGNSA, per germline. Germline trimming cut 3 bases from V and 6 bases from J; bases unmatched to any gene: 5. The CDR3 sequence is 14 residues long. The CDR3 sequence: CASSFPAGGSEQYF. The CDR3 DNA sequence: TGTGCCAGCAGCTTCCCAGCGGGAGGGTCCGAGCAGTACTTC.

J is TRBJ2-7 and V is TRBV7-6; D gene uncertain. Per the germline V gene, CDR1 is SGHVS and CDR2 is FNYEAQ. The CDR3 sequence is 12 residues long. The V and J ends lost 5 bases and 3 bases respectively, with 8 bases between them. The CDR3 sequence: CASSPNSYEQYF. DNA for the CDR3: TGTGCCAGCAGCCCAAACAGCTACGAGCAGTACTTC.

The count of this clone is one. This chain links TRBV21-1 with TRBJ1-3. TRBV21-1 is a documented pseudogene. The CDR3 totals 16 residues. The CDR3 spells CASSKRDLSSGNTIYF. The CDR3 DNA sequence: TGTGCCAGCAGCAAGAGGGATCTATCATCTGGAAACACCATATATTTT.

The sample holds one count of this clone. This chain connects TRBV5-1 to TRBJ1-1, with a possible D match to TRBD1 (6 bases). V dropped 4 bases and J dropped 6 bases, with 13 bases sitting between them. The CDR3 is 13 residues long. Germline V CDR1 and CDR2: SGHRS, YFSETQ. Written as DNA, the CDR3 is TGCGCCAGCAGCCCGTACAGGGAAGCTGAAGCTTTCTTT. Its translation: CASSPYREAEAFF.

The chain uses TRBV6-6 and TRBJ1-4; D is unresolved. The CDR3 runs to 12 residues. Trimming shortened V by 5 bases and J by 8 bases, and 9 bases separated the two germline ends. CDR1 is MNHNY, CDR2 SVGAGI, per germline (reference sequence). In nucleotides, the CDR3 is TGTGCCAGCAGTCAGGTTGAGGAAAAACTGTTTTTT. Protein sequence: CASSQVEEKLFF.

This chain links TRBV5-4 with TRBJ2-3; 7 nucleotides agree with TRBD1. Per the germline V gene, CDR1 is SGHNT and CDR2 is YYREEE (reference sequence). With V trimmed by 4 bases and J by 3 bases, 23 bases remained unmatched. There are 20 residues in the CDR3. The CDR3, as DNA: TGTGCCAGCAGCCAGGATTGGGAGAACCTACAGGGGTTAGTGACAGATACGCAGTATTTT. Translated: CASSQDWENLQGLVTDTQYF.

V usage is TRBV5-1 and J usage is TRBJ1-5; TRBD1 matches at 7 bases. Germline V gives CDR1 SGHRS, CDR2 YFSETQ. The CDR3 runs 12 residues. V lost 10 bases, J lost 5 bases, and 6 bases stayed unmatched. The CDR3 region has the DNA TGCGCCGTCGTCAGGGGGGATCAGCCCCAGCATTTT. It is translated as CAVVRGDQPQHF.

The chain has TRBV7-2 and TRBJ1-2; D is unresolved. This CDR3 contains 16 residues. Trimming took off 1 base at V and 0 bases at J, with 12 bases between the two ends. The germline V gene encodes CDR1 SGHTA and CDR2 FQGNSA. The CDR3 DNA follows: TGTGCCAGCAGCTTAGGGTGGGGAGTTACTAACTATGGCTACACCTTC. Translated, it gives CASSLGWGVTNYGYTF. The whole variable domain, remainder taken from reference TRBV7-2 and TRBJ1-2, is GAGVSQSPSNKVTEKGKDVELRCDPISGHTALYWYRQSLGQGLEFLIYFQGNSAPDKSGLPSDRFSAERTGGSVSTLTIQRTQQEDSAVYLCASSLGWGVTNYGYTFGSGTRLTVV.

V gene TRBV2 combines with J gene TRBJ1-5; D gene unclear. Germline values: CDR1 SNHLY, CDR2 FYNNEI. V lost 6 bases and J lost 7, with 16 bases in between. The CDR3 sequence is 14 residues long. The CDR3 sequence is CASSNRLEGQPQHF. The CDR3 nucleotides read TGTGCCAGCAGCAATCGACTGGAAGGACAGCCCCAGCATTTT.

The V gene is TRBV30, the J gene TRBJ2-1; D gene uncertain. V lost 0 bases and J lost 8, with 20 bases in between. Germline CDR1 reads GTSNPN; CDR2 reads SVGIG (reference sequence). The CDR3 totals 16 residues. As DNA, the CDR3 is TGTGCCTGGAGTGTAGTGAGGCTGATCTCCCGTGATGAGCAGTTCTTC. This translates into CAWSVVRLISRDEQFF.

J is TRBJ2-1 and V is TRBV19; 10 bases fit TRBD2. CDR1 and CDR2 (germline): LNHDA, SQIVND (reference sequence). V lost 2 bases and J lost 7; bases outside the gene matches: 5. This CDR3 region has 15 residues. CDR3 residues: CASSIPRTSGNEQFF. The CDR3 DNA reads TGTGCCAGTAGTATACCCCGGACTAGCGGTAATGAGCAGTTCTTC.

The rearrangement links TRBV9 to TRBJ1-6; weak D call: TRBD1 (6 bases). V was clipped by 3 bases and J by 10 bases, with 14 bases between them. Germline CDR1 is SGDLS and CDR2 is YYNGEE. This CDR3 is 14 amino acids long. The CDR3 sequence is CASSAGQSQSPLHF. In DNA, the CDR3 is TGTGCCAGCAGCGCCGGACAGTCTCAGTCACCCCTCCACTTT.

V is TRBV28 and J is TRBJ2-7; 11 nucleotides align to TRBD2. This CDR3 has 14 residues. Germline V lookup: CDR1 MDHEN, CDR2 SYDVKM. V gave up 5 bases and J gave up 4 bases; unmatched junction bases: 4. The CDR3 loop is CASSPLAGGYEQYF. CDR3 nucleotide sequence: TGTGCCAGCAGTCCCCTAGCGGGGGGTTACGAGCAGTACTTC.

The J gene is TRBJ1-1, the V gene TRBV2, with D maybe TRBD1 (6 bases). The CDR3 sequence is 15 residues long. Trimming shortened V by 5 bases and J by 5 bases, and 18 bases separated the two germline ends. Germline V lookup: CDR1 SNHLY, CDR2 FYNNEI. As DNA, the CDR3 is TGTGCCAGCAGTAACAAGGGGGGGGGACTAACTGAAGCTTTCTTT. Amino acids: CASSNKGGGLTEAFF.

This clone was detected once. The CDR3 reads CASFGTGEFYGYTF. DNA of the CDR3: TGTGCCAGCTTTGGGACAGGGGAATTCTATGGCTACACCTTC. The rearrangement uses TRBV10-3 and TRBJ1-2; 10 nucleotides align to TRBD1. This CDR3 spans 14 amino acids. The J segment lost 4 bases and the V segment lost 10 bases, leaving 9 bases of the junction unmatched. The germline CDR1 and CDR2 sequences are ENHRY and SYGVKD.